Listed below are T cell receptor beta chains from one sample, sequenced in a study of human T cells and chemical hapten exposure. TCRdb re-called the RACE reads with MiXCR, one entry per CDR3 protein. The sample has about 120,000 distinct CDR3 sequences, 13% seen once. The sample consisted of whole blood, taken in connection with sensitization to the hapten diphenylcyclopropenone (DPC). These receptors were collected from a woman between 18 and 29 years old with alopecia areata. Some clones in this sample may be carry-over from other donors' samples. Each CDR3 is given with its conserved first and last residue. D genes are given only for firm matches. The size of a clone is reported for some rows only, either as once, few or many, or as a class for expanded clones.

D gene	clone size	J gene	V gene	CDR3 length	CDR3 protein	CDR3 DNA
-	-	TRBJ2-7	TRBV18	15	CASSPPHPRVDEQYF	TGTGCCAGCTCACCACCTCATCCTAGGGTCGACGAGCAGTACTTC
-	-	TRBJ2-7	TRBV11-2	13	CASSFRGSYEQYF	TGTGCCAGCAGCTTTAGAGGATCCTACGAGCAGTACTTC
-	-	TRBJ2-6	TRBV6-2/TRBV6-3	14	CASSTVPGANVLTF	TGTGCCAGCAGCACAGTGCCTGGGGCCAACGTCCTGACTTTC
-	-	TRBJ1-1	TRBV28	15	CASSLRGVRNTEAFF	TGTGCCAGCAGTTTGCGGGGGGTGCGGAACACTGAAGCTTTCTTT
-	-	TRBJ2-5	TRBV15	14	CATSIRLIQETQYF	TGTGCCACCAGCATTAGACTAATCCAAGAGACCCAGTACTTC
-	few	TRBJ2-1	TRBV6-2/TRBV6-3	16	CASSLYSLSLNNEQFF	TGTGCCAGCAGTCTCTACTCCCTCTCCCTCAACAATGAGCAGTTCTTC
TRBD2	many	TRBJ2-1	TRBV12-3/TRBV12-4	16	CASRITSGGVYNEQFF	TGTGCCAGCAGGATCACTAGCGGGGGGGTCTACAATGAGCAGTTCTTC
TRBD1	-	TRBJ2-3	TRBV29-1	14	CSVSGTVGTDTQYF	TGCAGCGTTTCAGGGACAGTAGGCACAGATACGCAGTATTTT
-	many	TRBJ2-1	TRBV29-1	12	CSVEGRDNEQFF	TGCAGCGTTGAGGGGCGGGACAATGAGCAGTTCTTC
-	-	TRBJ2-4	TRBV2	13	CASTGGEGNIQYF	TGTGCCAGCACCGGGGGCGAGGGAAACATTCAGTACTTC
-	-	TRBJ2-3	TRBV15	16	CATSPKRPGWRDTQYF	TGTGCCACCAGCCCCAAAAGACCAGGGTGGAGAGATACGCAGTATTTT
-	few	TRBJ2-1	TRBV6-5	13	CASRQGKLSEQFF	TGTGCCAGCAGACAGGGTAAATTGAGTGAGCAGTTCTTC
-	-	TRBJ1-1	TRBV7-2	18	CASSTVKGGYYMNTEAFF	TGTGCCAGCAGCACCGTAAAGGGCGGCTATTACATGAACACTGAAGCTTTCTTT
-	-	TRBJ1-2	TRBV4-1	15	CASSQDRNRNYGYTF	TGCGCCAGCAGCCAAGATCGTAACAGGAACTATGGCTACACCTTC
-	many	TRBJ1-6	TRBV20-1	15	CSARGRASYNSPLHF	TGCAGTGCTAGAGGCCGGGCCTCCTATAATTCACCCCTCCACTTT
-	many	TRBJ1-1	TRBV29-1	9	CSAGTEAFF	TGCAGCGCAGGCACTGAAGCTTTCTTT
-	few	TRBJ2-7	TRBV7-2	14	CASSLNALVYEQYF	TGTGCCAGCAGCTTAAATGCCCTGGTTTACGAGCAGTACTTC
-	few	TRBJ2-4	TRBV4-2	16	CASSQAPTGAKNIQYF	TGTGCCAGCAGCCAAGCTCCGACCGGAGCCAAAAACATTCAGTACTTC
TRBD1	-	TRBJ1-2	TRBV9	15	CASRGQGNVNYGYTF	TGTGCCAGCAGGGGACAGGGTAACGTTAACTATGGCTACACCTTC
-	-	TRBJ2-7	TRBV7-9	16	CASSSEPPDVKYEQYF	TGTGCCAGCAGCTCCGAACCCCCGGACGTAAAATACGAGCAGTACTTC
-	many	TRBJ2-7	TRBV7-9	13	CASSLRVGHEQYF	TGTGCCAGCAGCTTAAGAGTCGGCCACGAGCAGTACTTC
-	many	TRBJ1-2	TRBV4-3	16	CASSQDGDPVNYGYTF	TGCGCCAGCAGCCAAGATGGGGACCCCGTTAACTATGGCTACACCTTC